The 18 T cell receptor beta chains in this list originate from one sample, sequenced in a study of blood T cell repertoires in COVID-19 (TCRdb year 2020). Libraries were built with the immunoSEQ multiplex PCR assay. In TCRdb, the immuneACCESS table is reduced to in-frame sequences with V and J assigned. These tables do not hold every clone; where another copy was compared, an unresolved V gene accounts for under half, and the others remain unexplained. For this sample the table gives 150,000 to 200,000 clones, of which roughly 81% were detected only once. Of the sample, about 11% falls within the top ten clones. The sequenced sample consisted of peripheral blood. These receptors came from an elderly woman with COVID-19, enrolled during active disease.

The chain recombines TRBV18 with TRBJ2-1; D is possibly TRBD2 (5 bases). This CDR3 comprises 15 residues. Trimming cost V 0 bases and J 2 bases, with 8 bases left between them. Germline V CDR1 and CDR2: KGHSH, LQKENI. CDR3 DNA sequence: TGTGCCAGCTCACCACCCGGGAACCCCTACAATGAGCAGTTCTTC. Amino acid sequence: CASSPPGNPYNEQFF.

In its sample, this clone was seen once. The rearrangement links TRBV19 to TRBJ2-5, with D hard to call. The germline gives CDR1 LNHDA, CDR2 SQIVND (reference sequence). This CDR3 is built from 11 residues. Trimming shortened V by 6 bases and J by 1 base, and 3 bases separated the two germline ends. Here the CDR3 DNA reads TGTGCCAGTAGCGGCCAAGAGACCCAGTACTTC. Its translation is CASSGQETQYF. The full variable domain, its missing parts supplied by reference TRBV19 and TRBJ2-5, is DGGITQSPKYLFRKEGQNVTLSCEQNLNHDAMYWYRQDPGQGLRLIYYSQIVNDFQKGDIAEGYSVSREKKESFPLTVTSAQKNPTAFYLCASSGQETQYFGPGTRLLVL.

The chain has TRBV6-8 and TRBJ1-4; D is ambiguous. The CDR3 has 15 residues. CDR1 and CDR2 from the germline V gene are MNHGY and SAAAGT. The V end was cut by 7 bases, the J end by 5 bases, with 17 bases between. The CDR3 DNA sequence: TGTGCCAGCATCCCCTCCAACCACGGGAATGAAAAACTGTTTTTT. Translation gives CASIPSNHGNEKLFF.

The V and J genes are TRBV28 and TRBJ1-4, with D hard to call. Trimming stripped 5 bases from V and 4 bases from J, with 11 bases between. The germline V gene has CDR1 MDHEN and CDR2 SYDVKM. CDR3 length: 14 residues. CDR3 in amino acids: CASSLPWSNEKLFF. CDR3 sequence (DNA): TGTGCCAGCAGTCTCCCCTGGAGTAATGAAAAACTGTTTTTT. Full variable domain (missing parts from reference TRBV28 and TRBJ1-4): DVKVTQSSRYLVKRTGEKVFLECVQDMDHENMFWYRQDPGLGLRLIYFSYDVKMKEKGDIPEGYSVSREKKERFSLILESASTNQTSMYLCASSLPWSNEKLFFGSGTQLSVL.

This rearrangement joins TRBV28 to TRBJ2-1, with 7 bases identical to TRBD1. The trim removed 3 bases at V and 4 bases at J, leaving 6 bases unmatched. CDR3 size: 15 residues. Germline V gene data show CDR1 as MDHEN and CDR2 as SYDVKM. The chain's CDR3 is CASSFVETGYNEQFF. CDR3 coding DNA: TGTGCCAGCAGTTTTGTCGAGACAGGGTACAATGAGCAGTTCTTC. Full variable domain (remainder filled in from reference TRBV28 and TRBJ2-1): DVKVTQSSRYLVKRTGEKVFLECVQDMDHENMFWYRQDPGLGLRLIYFSYDVKMKEKGDIPEGYSVSREKKERFSLILESASTNQTSMYLCASSFVETGYNEQFFGPGTRLTVL.

The CDR3 DNA follows: TGTGCCAGCAGTTTTGTGGGGAAGAGGGAGGGGAATGAGCAGTTCTTC. It yields the protein CASSFVGKREGNEQFF. The chain has TRBV28 and TRBJ2-1, with 7 positions matching TRBD2. CDR3 length equals 16 residues. J lost 7 bases, V lost 3 bases, and 12 bases had no gene match. Germline V gene lookup returns CDR1 MDHEN and CDR2 SYDVKM.

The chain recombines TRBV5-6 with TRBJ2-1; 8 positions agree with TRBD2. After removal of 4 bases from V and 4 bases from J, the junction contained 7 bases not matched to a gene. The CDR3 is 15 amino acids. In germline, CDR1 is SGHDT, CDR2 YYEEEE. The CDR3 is CASSNLAGPYNEQFF. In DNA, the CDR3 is TGTGCCAGCAGCAATTTAGCGGGACCTTACAATGAGCAGTTCTTC.

CDR3 region: CASSQTSGVTDTQYF. In nucleotides, the CDR3 is TGTGCCAGCAGTCAAACTAGCGGGGTCACAGATACGCAGTATTTT. The rearrangement links TRBV5-4 to TRBJ2-3; 10 bases map to TRBD2. The CDR3 contains 15 residues. V was pared by 5 bases and J by 2 bases, with 5 bases of the junction left unmatched. The germline V gene encodes CDR1 SGHNT and CDR2 YYREEE (reference sequence).

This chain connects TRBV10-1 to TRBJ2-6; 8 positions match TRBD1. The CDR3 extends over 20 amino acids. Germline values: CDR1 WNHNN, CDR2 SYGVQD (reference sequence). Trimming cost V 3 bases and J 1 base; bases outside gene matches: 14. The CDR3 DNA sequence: TGCGCCAGCAGTGAACCACCGGACAGGGCGCATTGGTCTGGGGCCAACGTCCTGACTTTC. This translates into CASSEPPDRAHWSGANVLTF.

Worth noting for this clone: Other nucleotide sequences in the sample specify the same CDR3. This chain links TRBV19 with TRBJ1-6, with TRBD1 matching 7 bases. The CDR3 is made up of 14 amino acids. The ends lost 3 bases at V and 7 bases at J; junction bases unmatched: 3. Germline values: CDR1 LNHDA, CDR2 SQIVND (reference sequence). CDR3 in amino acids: CASSIRDRNSPLHF. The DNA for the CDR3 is TGTGCCAGTAGTATTAGGGACAGAAATTCACCCCTCCACTTT.

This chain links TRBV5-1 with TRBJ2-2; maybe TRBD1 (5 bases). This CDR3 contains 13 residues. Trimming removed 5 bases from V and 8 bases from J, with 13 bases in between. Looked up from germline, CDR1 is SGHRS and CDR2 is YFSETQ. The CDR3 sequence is CASSSGRVGELFF. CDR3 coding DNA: TGCGCCAGCAGTTCCGGCAGGGTTGGGGAGCTGTTTTTT.

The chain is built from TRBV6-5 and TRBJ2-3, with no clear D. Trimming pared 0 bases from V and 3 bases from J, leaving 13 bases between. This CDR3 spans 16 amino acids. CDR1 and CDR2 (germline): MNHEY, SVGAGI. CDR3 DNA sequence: TGTGCCAGCAGTTACTCGACTCCCGGTGTGACAGATACGCAGTATTTT. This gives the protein CASSYSTPGVTDTQYF.

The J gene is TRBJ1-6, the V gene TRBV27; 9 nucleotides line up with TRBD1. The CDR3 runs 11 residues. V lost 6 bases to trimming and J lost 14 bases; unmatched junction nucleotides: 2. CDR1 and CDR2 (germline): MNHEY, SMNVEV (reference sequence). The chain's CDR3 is CASRGQGTLHF. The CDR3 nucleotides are TGTGCCAGCAGGGGACAGGGCACCCTCCACTTT.

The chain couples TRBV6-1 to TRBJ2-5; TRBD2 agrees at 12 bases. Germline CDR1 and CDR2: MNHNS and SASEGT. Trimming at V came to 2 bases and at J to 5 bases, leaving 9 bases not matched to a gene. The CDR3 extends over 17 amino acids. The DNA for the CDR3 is TGTGCCAGCAGTGAATTCGTACTAGCGGGAGGTCGGGAGACCCAGTACTTC. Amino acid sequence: CASSEFVLAGGRETQYF.

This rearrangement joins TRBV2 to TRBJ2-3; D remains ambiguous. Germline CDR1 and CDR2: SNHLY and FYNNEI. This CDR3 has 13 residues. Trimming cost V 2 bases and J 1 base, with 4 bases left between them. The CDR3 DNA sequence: TGTGCCAGCAGTGAACTTCGCACAGATACGCAGTATTTT. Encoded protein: CASSELRTDTQYF.

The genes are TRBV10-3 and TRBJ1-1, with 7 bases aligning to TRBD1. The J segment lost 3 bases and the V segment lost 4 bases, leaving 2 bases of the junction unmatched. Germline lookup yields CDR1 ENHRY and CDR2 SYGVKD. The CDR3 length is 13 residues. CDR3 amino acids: CAISAQGDTEAFF. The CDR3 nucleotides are TGTGCCATCAGTGCTCAGGGGGACACTGAAGCTTTCTTT.

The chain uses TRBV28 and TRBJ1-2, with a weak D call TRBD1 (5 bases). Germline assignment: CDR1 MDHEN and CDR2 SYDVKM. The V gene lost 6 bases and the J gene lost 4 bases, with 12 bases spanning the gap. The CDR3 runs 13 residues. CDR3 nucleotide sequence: TGTGCCAGCAGCCTGGGGGGTATCTATGGCTACACCTTC. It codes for CASSLGGIYGYTF.

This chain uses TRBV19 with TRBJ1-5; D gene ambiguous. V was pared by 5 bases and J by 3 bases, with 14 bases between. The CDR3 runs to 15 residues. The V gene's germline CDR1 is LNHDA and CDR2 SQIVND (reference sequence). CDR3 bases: TGTGCCAGTAGTCTAGTTGGGGAGGTCAATCAGCCCCAGCATTTT. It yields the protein CASSLVGEVNQPQHF. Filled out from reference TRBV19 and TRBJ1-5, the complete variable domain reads DGGITQSPKYLFRKEGQNVTLSCEQNLNHDAMYWYRQDPGQGLRLIYYSQIVNDFQKGDIAEGYSVSREKKESFPLTVTSAQKNPTAFYLCASSLVGEVNQPQHFGDGTRLSIL.